This record concerns one T cell receptor beta chain sequence. The source of the sample is a study of shared clonotypes between healthy human individuals. About the research overall: The study enrolled a couple of women and a few men aged 18 to 49. Each donor contributed plates that comprised three CD4 naive, three CD4 memory, two CD8 naive and one CD8 memory.

Some clones are missing from TCRdb's copy, which holds only in-frame ones; the method was immunoSEQ multiplex PCR. Found here are about 1.1 million clones, 75% to 85% of them singletons; the top ten hold roughly 0.57%. The CDR3 is 16 residues long. V was pared by 5 bases and J by 5 bases, with 21 bases between. Per germline, CDR1 SGHVS and CDR2 FQNEAQ. This chain uses TRBV7-8 with TRBJ2-5, with D unclear. This receptor was taken from a man between 18 and 29 years old in good health. Some clones in this sample may be carry-over from other donors' samples. The specimen was memory CD4+ T cells from PBMCs. Stated subset: CD45RA-negative fraction. In nucleotides, the CDR3 is TGTGCCAGCAGCCAATACACTGACTCTCCCGGGGAGACCCAGTACTTC. It yields the protein CASSQYTDSPGETQYF.